Presented here are 32 T cell receptor beta chains from one specimen sequenced in a study of CD8+ T cells in alopecia areata. Treatment indicated: oral pan-JAK inhibitor, 5-10 mg twice daily. Sequencing templates came from extracted RNA that was reverse transcribed into cDNA. Here immunoSEQ multiplex PCR was the method, and the copy in TCRdb shows in-frame clones only, minus some. The repertoire holds about 120,000 clones, with 50% to 75% as singletons. The sample here was CD8+ T cells sorted from blood, taken at week 4, from a patient treated with tofacitinib. These receptor sequences come from a human donor with alopecia areata.

J is TRBJ2-1 and V is TRBV27; D is unclear. The germline V gene encodes CDR1 MNHEY and CDR2 SMNVEV (reference sequence). V lost 6 bases and J lost 6, with 18 bases in between. The CDR3 is 15 amino acids. The CDR3 DNA sequence: TGTGCCAGCAGAATCAACTCATTACCCGGCAATGAGCAGTTCTTC. Translated, it gives CASRINSLPGNEQFF.

CDR3 residues: CAWRGQGDGYTF. The CDR3 bases are TGTGCCTGGAGGGGACAGGGTGATGGCTACACCTTC. The chain is built from TRBV30 and TRBJ1-2, with 9 nucleotides matching TRBD1. The J segment lost 6 bases and the V segment lost 3 bases, leaving 2 bases of the junction unmatched. The CDR3 consists of 12 residues. CDR1 is GTSNPN and CDR2 is SVGIG in the germline V gene (reference sequence).

This clone came up a few times. This chain links TRBV29-1 with TRBJ2-7; D is perhaps TRBD2 (6 bases). Germline CDR1 reads SQVTM; CDR2 reads ANQGSEA. The CDR3 loop spans 15 amino acids. Trimming removed 3 bases from V and 1 base from J, with 16 bases in between. The CDR3: CSVDLNREESYEQYF. In DNA form, the CDR3 reads TGCAGCGTTGACCTAAATAGGGAGGAATCCTACGAGCAGTACTTC.

This chain's CDR3 is CASSTGGNEQFF. The DNA for the CDR3 is TGTGCCAGCAGCACAGGGGGCAATGAGCAGTTCTTC. The V call is TRBV6-5, the J call TRBJ2-1; 8 bases are a match to TRBD1. Unmatched junction bases numbered 1, after V lost 6 bases and J lost 6 bases. Germline V CDR1 and CDR2: MNHEY, SVGAGI. CDR3 length: 12 amino acids.

There are a few counts of this clone. This chain joins TRBV11-2 and TRBJ2-1; 8 nucleotides align to TRBD1. The J segment lost 8 bases and the V segment lost 0 bases, leaving 3 bases of the junction unmatched. The CDR3 spans 14 residues. From germline, CDR1 is SGHAT and CDR2 FQNNGV. The CDR3 protein is CASSLDQGADEQFF. CDR3 DNA: TGTGCCAGCAGCTTAGACCAGGGGGCCGATGAGCAGTTCTTC.

At least ten counts were recorded for this clone. V usage is TRBV6-5 and J usage is TRBJ1-2; no clear D. This CDR3 region has 12 residues. V was shortened by 3 bases and J by 8 bases, with 10 bases between the two germline ends. The germline CDR1 and CDR2 sequences are MNHEY and SVGAGI. CDR3 DNA: TGTGCCAGCAGTTATGTGGGAGGCGGCTACACCTTC. Protein product: CASSYVGGGYTF.

In this sample, this clone turned up a few times. The chain carries TRBV29-1 and TRBJ2-3; D remains unclear. Germline V gene sequence: CDR1 SQVTM, CDR2 ANQGSEA. The length of the CDR3 is 10 residues. V gave up 6 bases and J gave up 5 bases, with 6 bases separating them. The CDR3 region is CSVWEDTQYF. The CDR3 nucleotides are TGCAGCGTATGGGAAGATACGCAGTATTTT.

The sample holds a few counts of this clone. V is TRBV5-1 and J is TRBJ1-5; no clear D gene. V lost 0 bases, J lost 4 bases, and 5 bases lay in between. The CDR3 spans 13 residues. Per germline, CDR1 SGHRS and CDR2 YFSETQ. In DNA form, the CDR3 reads TGCGCCAGCAGCTTGGACGGGAATCAGCCCCAGCATTTT. It codes for CASSLDGNQPQHF.

The chain recombines TRBV23-1 with TRBJ2-7, with D possibly being TRBD2 (8 bases). TRBV23-1 is given ORF status, its function remaining uncertain. The V end lost 3 bases, the J end lost 2 bases, and 32 bases lay between the germline ends. This CDR3 has 21 amino acids. CDR3: CASSHPRGTAGEERGTYEQYF. The CDR3, as DNA: TGCGCCAGCAGTCACCCCAGGGGGACCGCCGGTGAAGAGCGGGGGACCTACGAGCAGTACTTC.

The chain carries TRBV19 and TRBJ1-6, with a possible D match to TRBD1 (6 bases). Germline lookup yields CDR1 LNHDA and CDR2 SQIVND (reference sequence). V was pared by 4 bases and J by 1 base, with 8 bases between. The CDR3 has 15 residues. The CDR3 bases are TGTGCCAGTAGTACTACAGGGTCCTATAATTCACCCCTCCACTTT. This codes for CASSTTGSYNSPLHF.

Here the CDR3 DNA reads TGCAGCGTTGACGTGGGGGCGTATACAGAGACCCAGTACTTC. This codes for CSVDVGAYTETQYF. The chain carries TRBV29-1 and TRBJ2-5, with D possibly TRBD1 on 6 matching bases. Trimming pared 3 bases from V and 4 bases from J, leaving 15 bases between. Germline CDR1 reads SQVTM; CDR2 reads ANQGSEA. This CDR3 region has 14 residues.

This rearrangement joins TRBV30 to TRBJ1-5; D is unresolved. The CDR3 is made up of 13 amino acids. Germline V lookup: CDR1 GTSNPN, CDR2 SVGIG (reference sequence). V lost 4 bases and J lost 0, with 7 bases in between. Here the CDR3 DNA reads TGTGCCTGGAACCTTCTTAGCAATCAGCCCCAGCATTTT. It specifies CAWNLLSNQPQHF.

V gene TRBV2 combines with J gene TRBJ2-7; a weak D match, TRBD2 (6 bases). This CDR3 has 15 residues. V was cut by 2 bases and J by 2 bases, with 13 bases left in between. Germline loops: CDR1 SNHLY, CDR2 FYNNEI. The CDR3 loop is CASSEWAGPPYEQYF. The DNA for the CDR3 is TGTGCCAGCAGTGAATGGGCGGGGCCCCCCTACGAGCAGTACTTC.

Only one count was recorded for this clone. The V gene is TRBV7-9, the J gene TRBJ1-2; 9 bases are shared with TRBD1. CDR3 size: 13 residues. The germline V gene has CDR1 SEHNR and CDR2 FQNEAQ (reference sequence). The V and J ends lost 11 bases and 3 bases, in that order; junction bases with no gene match: 7. The CDR3 protein is CAQDRGLDYGYTF. CDR3 bases: TGTGCCCAGGACAGGGGCCTGGACTATGGCTACACCTTC.

This chain links TRBV27 with TRBJ1-5, with D perhaps TRBD1 (5 bases). CDR3 size: 15 residues. V was shortened by 6 bases and J by 6 bases, with 18 bases between the two germline ends. Germline CDR1 reads MNHEY; CDR2 reads SMNVEV (reference sequence). Written as DNA, the CDR3 is TGTGCCAGCAGCCACGTGGGGGGTTACGGTCAGCCCCAGCATTTT. Translated: CASSHVGGYGQPQHF.

The V call is TRBV30, the J call TRBJ1-2; D unclear. Trimming removed 0 bases from V and 5 bases from J, with 13 bases in between. The CDR3 sequence is 14 residues long. Germline CDR1 is GTSNPN and CDR2 is SVGIG (reference sequence). CDR3 in amino acids: CAWSVGALTYGYTF. DNA of the CDR3: TGTGCCTGGAGTGTAGGCGCGCTTACTTATGGCTACACCTTC.

The chain carries TRBV27 and TRBJ1-2; the match to TRBD1 covers 9 bases. This CDR3 has 14 residues. Germline lookup yields CDR1 MNHEY and CDR2 SMNVEV (reference sequence). With V trimmed by 8 bases and J by 4 bases, 8 bases remained unmatched. The CDR3 loop reads CASAPGQGLYGYTF. CDR3 sequence (DNA): TGTGCCAGCGCCCCGGGACAGGGCCTCTATGGCTACACCTTC.

V gene TRBV29-1 combines with J gene TRBJ2-3, with D possibly being TRBD1 (6 bases). Germline CDR1 reads SQVTM; CDR2 reads ANQGSEA. Trimming removed 7 bases at V and 7 bases at J, with 18 bases between. CDR3 length equals 13 residues. CDR3 loop: CSASDRTNYTQYF. The CDR3 coding sequence is TGCAGCGCATCGGACAGAACTAACTATACGCAGTATTTT.

The rearrangement links TRBV7-6 to TRBJ1-4; D uncertain. V gave up 1 base and J gave up 5 bases, with 5 bases separating them. This CDR3 region has 13 residues. Germline lookup yields CDR1 SGHVS and CDR2 FNYEAQ. CDR3 sequence reads: CASSLGPNEKLFF. The CDR3 region has the DNA TGTGCCAGCAGCTTAGGGCCGAATGAAAAACTGTTTTTT.

The chain recombines TRBV29-1 with TRBJ1-3; D not resolved. The CDR3 runs 16 residues. CDR1 and CDR2 from the germline V gene are SQVTM and ANQGSEA. The germline V and J ends were trimmed by 4 bases and 0 bases, with 16 bases remaining between them. The CDR3 region is CSVASPLVTSGNTIYF. The CDR3 coding sequence is TGCAGCGTTGCCTCACCCCTCGTTACCTCTGGAAACACCATATATTTT.

The chain uses TRBV29-1 and TRBJ1-2; TRBD1 matches 7 bases. V lost 8 bases, J lost 6 bases, and 6 bases stayed unmatched. The CDR3 spans 11 residues. The germline V gene has CDR1 SQVTM and CDR2 ANQGSEA. The CDR3 sequence: CSTGTAHGYTF. The CDR3 bases are TGCAGCACTGGGACAGCCCATGGCTACACCTTC.

This chain links TRBV5-6 with TRBJ1-1, with D possibly matching TRBD1 (6 bases). V was clipped by 4 bases and J by 0 bases, with 16 bases between them. This CDR3 has 16 amino acids. CDR1 and CDR2 from the germline V gene are SGHDT and YYEEEE. The CDR3 region is CASSPAGQPMNTEAFF. CDR3 sequence (DNA): TGTGCCAGCAGCCCAGCCGGACAGCCCATGAACACTGAAGCTTTCTTT.

This rearrangement joins TRBV9 to TRBJ1-5, with TRBD1 matching 7 bases. V was pared by 4 bases and J by 5 bases, with 6 bases of the junction left unmatched. Germline V gene sequence: CDR1 SGDLS, CDR2 YYNGEE. The length of the CDR3 is 14 residues. CDR3 in DNA: TGTGCCAGCAGCCCCACAGGGGAAGATCAGCCCCAGCATTTT. Translation: CASSPTGEDQPQHF.

The chain employs TRBV28 and TRBJ1-2; perhaps TRBD1 as D (6 bases). V shed 6 bases and J shed 3 bases, with 8 bases lying between them. This CDR3 has 12 residues. Germline CDR1 is MDHEN and CDR2 is SYDVKM. In DNA form, the CDR3 reads TGTGCCAGCAGCGCAGGGGACTATGGCTACACCTTC. Residues: CASSAGDYGYTF.

DNA for the CDR3: TGTGCCTGGAGTTCAGACAGGGACTCTGAAGCTTTCTTT. Translation gives CAWSSDRDSEAFF. This rearrangement joins TRBV30 to TRBJ1-1; 7 bases fit TRBD1. Trimming cost V 2 bases and J 6 bases; bases outside gene matches: 6. The CDR3 runs 13 residues. In germline, CDR1 is GTSNPN, CDR2 SVGIG (reference sequence).

V and J are TRBV25-1 and TRBJ2-6, with 7 bases aligning to TRBD1. Germline values: CDR1 MGHDK, CDR2 SYGVNS. There are 16 residues in the CDR3. The V gene end was trimmed by 8 bases and the J gene end by 0 bases; junction bases not matched to a gene: 7. CDR3 protein: CASGHTGDSGANVLTF. The CDR3 region has the DNA TGTGCCAGCGGACACACAGGGGACTCTGGGGCCAACGTCCTGACTTTC.

For the CDR3, the DNA is TGCAGTGCTAATGGCGGCTACACCTTC. Translating gives CSANGGYTF. This chain links TRBV20-1 with TRBJ1-2, with no clear D. V gave up 4 bases and J gave up 8 bases, with 5 bases separating them. This CDR3 region has 9 residues. Germline CDR1 and CDR2: DFQATT and SNEGSKA (reference sequence).

The V and J genes are TRBV7-8 and TRBJ1-2; 10 nucleotides line up with TRBD1. CDR1 and CDR2 (germline): SGHVS, FQNEAQ. Trimming removed 3 bases from V and 3 bases from J; junction bases left unmatched: 7. There are 16 residues in the CDR3. CDR3 DNA: TGTGCCAGCAGCTTCCAGCCGGGACAGGGGCACTATGGCTACACCTTC. It codes for CASSFQPGQGHYGYTF.

The chain couples TRBV6-6 to TRBJ2-7, with D unresolved. CDR3 length: 11 amino acids. CDR1 MNHNY and CDR2 SVGAGI come from the germline V gene (reference sequence). Trimming pared 6 bases from V and 6 bases from J, leaving 9 bases between. CDR3 bases: TGTGCCAGCAGCCTGGGTGGCGAGCAGTACTTC. Protein: CASSLGGEQYF.

This clone was detected only a few times. This chain uses TRBV29-1 with TRBJ2-1; tentatively, D is TRBD1 (6 bases). CDR3 length: 13 amino acids. The V end was cut by 1 base, the J end by 3 bases, with 7 bases between. The germline V gene encodes CDR1 SQVTM and CDR2 ANQGSEA. The CDR3 region has the DNA TGCAGCGTTGAAGGGACAGACTACAATGAGCAGTTCTTC. It yields the protein CSVEGTDYNEQFF.

In its sample, this clone was seen once. The chain links TRBV30 to TRBJ2-1; D is perhaps TRBD2 (5 bases). The CDR3 extends over 13 amino acids. V shed 2 bases and J shed 11 bases, with 16 bases lying between them. Germline V lookup: CDR1 GTSNPN, CDR2 SVGIG (reference sequence). The CDR3 bases are TGTGCCTGGAGTACCGGGAACCCGGGGAAGCAGTTCTTC. This gives the protein CAWSTGNPGKQFF.

V is TRBV6-4 and J is TRBJ2-6; tentative D call: TRBD2 (5 bases). Trimming removed 11 bases at V and 2 bases at J, with 10 bases between. This CDR3 is built from 13 residues. Germline V CDR1 and CDR2: MRHNA, SNTAGT. The CDR3 region is CAAGGAGANVLTF. The CDR3 coding sequence is TGTGCCGCCGGAGGCGCTGGGGCCAACGTCCTGACTTTC.